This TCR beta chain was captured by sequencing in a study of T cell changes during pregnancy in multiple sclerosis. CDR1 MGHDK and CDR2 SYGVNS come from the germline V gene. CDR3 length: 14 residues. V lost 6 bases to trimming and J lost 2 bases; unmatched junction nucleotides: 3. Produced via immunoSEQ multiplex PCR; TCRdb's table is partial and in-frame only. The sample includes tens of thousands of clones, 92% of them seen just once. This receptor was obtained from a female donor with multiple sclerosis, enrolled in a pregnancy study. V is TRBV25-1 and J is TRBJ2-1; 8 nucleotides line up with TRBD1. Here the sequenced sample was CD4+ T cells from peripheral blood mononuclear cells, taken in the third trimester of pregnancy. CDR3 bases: TGTGCCAGCAGACAGGGGGGCACCTACAATGAGCAGTTCTTC. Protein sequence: CASRQGGTYNEQFF.